This entry describes one TCR beta chain. Its antigen is unidentified. Participants comprised healthy donors of bone marrow. Researchers ran the PCR with 60 Vbeta and 13 Jbeta primers. The assay was immunoSEQ multiplex PCR, and TCRdb's table has in-frame clones only and misses some. The data show about 120,000 clones, with 60% to 80% seen just once and roughly 7.3% held by the top ten. The germline V gene encodes CDR1 SQVTM and CDR2 ANQGSEA. V was pared by 4 bases and J by 0 bases, with 13 bases between. This CDR3 spans 15 amino acids. This specimen comes from a study of cytomegalovirus exposure and HLA in healthy donors. Study context: HLA-typed donors were the source of about 85 million unique TCRs held in an early data release.

General study findings and limits: One later analysis reportedly identified an Asian-associated ancestry cluster that showed fewer N-insertions than the approximately 700-donor mean.

The receptor's source is a male donor in good health and CMV-seronegative. The chain recombines TRBV29-1 with TRBJ1-5; a possible D gene is TRBD1 (5 bases). The sample consisted of PBMCs. CDR3 amino acids: CSVVQDGDSNQPQHF. The CDR3, as DNA: TGCAGCGTTGTACAGGACGGCGATAGCAATCAGCCCCAGCATTTT.